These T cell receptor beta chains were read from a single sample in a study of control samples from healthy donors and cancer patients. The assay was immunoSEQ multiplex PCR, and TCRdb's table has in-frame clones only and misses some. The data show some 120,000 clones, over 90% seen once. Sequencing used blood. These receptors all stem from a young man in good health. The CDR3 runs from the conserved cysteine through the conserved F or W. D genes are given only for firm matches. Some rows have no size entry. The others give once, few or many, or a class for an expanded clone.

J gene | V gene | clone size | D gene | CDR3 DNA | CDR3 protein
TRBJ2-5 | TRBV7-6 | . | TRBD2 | TGTGCCAGCAGACCTACTAGCGGGGGGCGCGGGACCCAGTACTTC | CASRPTSGGRGTQYF
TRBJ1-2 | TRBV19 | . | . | TGTGCCAGTAGTATATCCCCAGTCGGCTACACCTTC | CASSISPVGYTF
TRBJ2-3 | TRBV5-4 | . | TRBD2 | TGTGCCAGCAGCCCCGGGGGGGAACGAGATACGCAGTATTTT | CASSPGGERDTQYF
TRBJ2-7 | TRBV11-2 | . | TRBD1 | TGTGCCAGCAGCTTACCGGGGACAGGGCTCTACGAGCAGTACTTC | CASSLPGTGLYEQYF
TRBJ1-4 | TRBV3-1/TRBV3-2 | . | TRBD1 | TGTGCCAGCAGCCCCTGGAGGACAGGGGAGGCAAAACTGTTTTTT | CASSPWRTGEAKLFF
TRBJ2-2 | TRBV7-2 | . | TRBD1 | TGTGCCAGCAGCAAAATACTGGGGACAGGGGCGGTGTCCGGGGAGCTGTTTTTT | CASSKILGTGAVSGELFF
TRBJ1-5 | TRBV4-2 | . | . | TGTGCCAGCAGCCAAGATCCCGGTCAGGCGGGTCAGCCCCAGCATTTT | CASSQDPGQAGQPQHF
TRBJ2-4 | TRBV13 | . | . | TGTGCCAGCAGCTTAGGGGGGGAAAACATTCAGTACTTC | CASSLGGENIQYF
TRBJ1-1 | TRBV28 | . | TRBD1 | TGTGCCAGCAGTTACAGGATAGTAACAGGGGCGAACACTGAAGCTTTCTTT | CASSYRIVTGANTEAFF
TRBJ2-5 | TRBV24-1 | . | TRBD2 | TGTGCCACCAGTGACCCGGGACTAGTCCAAGAGACCCAGTACTTC | CATSDPGLVQETQYF
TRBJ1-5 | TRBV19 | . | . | TGTGCCAGTACCTCGGACATCCTCAATCAGCCCCAGCATTTT | CASTSDILNQPQHF
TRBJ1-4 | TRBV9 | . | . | TGTGCCAGCAGCGTAGGAGGGGCTACAACTAATGAAAAACTGTTTTTT | CASSVGGATTNEKLFF
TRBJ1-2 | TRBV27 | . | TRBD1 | TGTGCCAGCAGTCACGGGACAGGAAATGGCTACACCTTC | CASSHGTGNGYTF
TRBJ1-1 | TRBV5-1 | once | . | TGCGCCAGCAGCTTTCGGGGGGGTGCCCTTGAAGCTTTCTTT | CASSFRGGALEAFF
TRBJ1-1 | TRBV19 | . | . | TGTGCCAGTAGCATACAGGGTGACACTGAAGCTTTCTTT | CASSIQGDTEAFF
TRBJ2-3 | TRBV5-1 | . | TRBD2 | TGCGCCAGCAGCTTAAGCGGGGGGGCAGATACGCAGTATTTT | CASSLSGGADTQYF